The rows below give T cell receptor beta chains drawn from one sample of a study of blood T cell repertoires in COVID-19. The table came from immunoSEQ multiplex PCR; TCRdb's copy has only in-frame clones and leaves some out. The data hold approximately 250,000 clones, with 86% observed a single time. Sequenced input: peripheral blood. Receptors originate from a man younger than 45 with active or convalescent COVID-19. The CDR3 runs from the conserved cysteine through the conserved F or W. D genes are given only for firm matches. Some rows have no size entry. The others give once, few or many, or a class for an expanded clone.

CDR3 protein	CDR3 DNA	J gene	D gene	clone size	V gene
CASSQDGGREQYF	TGCGCCAGCAGCCAAGACGGAGGTCGGGAGCAGTACTTC	TRBJ2-7	.	.	TRBV4-3
CASSPDRVDEKLFF	TGTGCCAGTAGTCCCGACAGGGTGGATGAAAAACTGTTTTTT	TRBJ1-4	TRBD1	once	TRBV19
CASSQAAGVDYGYTF	TGCGCCAGCAGCCAAGCGGCAGGGGTCGACTATGGCTACACCTTC	TRBJ1-2	.	.	TRBV4-1
CASSFGTALEDYF	TGTGCCAGCAGCTTCGGGACAGCCTTGGAAGATTATTTT	TRBJ1-3	TRBD1	.	TRBV7-9
CASSLPGAGDTQYF	TGTGCCAGCAGTTTACCCGGAGCGGGGGATACGCAGTATTTT	TRBJ2-3	TRBD2	.	TRBV27
CASSLRAGGYTF	TGTGCCAGCAGCTTGCGAGCGGGGGGCTACACCTTC	TRBJ1-2	.	.	TRBV5-5
CASSLISSFVSGFSYEQYF	TGTGCCAGCAGCTTAATTTCGTCTTTCGTTAGCGGCTTCTCCTACGAGCAGTACTTC	TRBJ2-7	.	.	TRBV7-6
CAGIIPSGLSQYF	TGTGCCGGCATTATCCCTAGCGGCCTTTCGCAGTACTTC	TRBJ2-7	TRBD2	.	TRBV30
CASSQEEGSGANVLTF	TGCGCCAGCAGCCAAGAGGAGGGCTCTGGGGCCAACGTCCTGACTTTC	TRBJ2-6	.	.	TRBV4-3
CASSYSEAYNEQFF	TGTGCCAGCAGTTACTCGGAAGCGTACAATGAGCAGTTCTTC	TRBJ2-1	.	.	TRBV6-6
CASSFRHPSGNTIYF	TGTGCCAGCAGCTTCAGACACCCCTCTGGAAACACCATATATTTT	TRBJ1-3	.	few	TRBV7-2
CASSSGQGSYEQYF	TGTGCCAGCAGCTCTGGACAGGGGTCCTACGAGCAGTACTTC	TRBJ2-7	TRBD1	.	TRBV5-4
CASSLRGGGNTGELFF	TGTGCCAGCAGCCTTAGGGGCGGGGGTAACACCGGGGAGCTGTTTTTT	TRBJ2-2	TRBD2	.	TRBV7-2
CASSQGYGTEAFF	TGTGCCAGCAGCCAGGGGTATGGCACTGAAGCTTTCTTT	TRBJ1-1	.	few	TRBV11-3
CASSPPLGPGSGYTF	TGTGCCAGCAGCCCCCCCTTGGGGCCAGGCAGTGGCTACACCTTC	TRBJ1-2	.	.	TRBV7-2
CASSSSGALNTEAFF	TGTGCCAGCAGCTCAAGTGGGGCCCTGAACACTGAAGCTTTCTTT	TRBJ1-1	.	.	TRBV7-2
CASSEPGHPTGELFF	TGTGCCAGCAGCGAACCGGGACACCCCACCGGGGAGCTGTTTTTT	TRBJ2-2	.	.	TRBV11-2
CASSQEIQGQPQHF	TGCGCCAGCAGCCAAGAAATTCAGGGTCAGCCCCAGCATTTT	TRBJ1-5	.	.	TRBV4-3
CASSPGDRQNTEAFF	TGTGCCAGCAGCCCGGGGGACAGACAGAACACTGAAGCTTTCTTT	TRBJ1-1	TRBD1	.	TRBV9
CSVEDRSNTYDSYEQYF	TGCAGCGTTGAAGATCGATCCAACACGTACGACTCCTACGAGCAGTACTTC	TRBJ2-7	.	.	TRBV29-1
CASSQVGDSNQPQHF	TGCGCCAGCAGCCAAGTCGGGGATAGCAATCAGCCCCAGCATTTT	TRBJ1-5	.	.	TRBV4-1
CAWSTNYNSPLHF	TGTGCCTGGAGTACAAATTATAATTCACCCCTCCACTTT	TRBJ1-6	.	.	TRBV30
CASSSQRRGYEQYF	TGTGCCAGCAGCTCTCAAAGGAGGGGCTACGAGCAGTACTTC	TRBJ2-7	.	.	TRBV4-2
CASSRAETSYEQYF	TGCGCCAGCAGTCGGGCAGAAACTTCCTACGAGCAGTACTTC	TRBJ2-7	.	.	TRBV23-1
CASSQSRGGLSYEQYF	TGTGCCAGCAGCCAAAGTCGAGGGGGCCTCTCCTACGAGCAGTACTTC	TRBJ2-7	TRBD1	.	TRBV3-1/TRBV3-2
CASSPLPEQGAGETQYF	TGTGCCAGCTCACCACTACCCGAACAGGGGGCCGGAGAGACCCAGTACTTC	TRBJ2-5	TRBD1	.	TRBV18
CASSPWNRNRDGYEQYF	TGTGCCAGCAGCCCTTGGAATCGGAACAGGGATGGATACGAGCAGTACTTC	TRBJ2-7	.	.	TRBV7-6
CASSHEDRAVTGELFF	TGTGCCAGCAGCCATGAGGACAGGGCCGTCACCGGGGAGCTGTTTTTT	TRBJ2-2	TRBD1	.	TRBV4-2
CASSLAVGGYNEQFF	TGTGCCAGCAGCTTAGCGGTGGGGGGCTACAATGAGCAGTTCTTC	TRBJ2-1	.	.	TRBV7-2
CASRSSRQLTYEQYF	TGTGCCAGCAGAAGTTCGCGACAATTGACCTACGAGCAGTACTTC	TRBJ2-7	.	.	TRBV6-5
CASSLTESTEAFF	TGTGCCAGCAGCTTAACAGAGAGCACTGAAGCTTTCTTT	TRBJ1-1	.	.	TRBV7-2
CASSFDRGHADTQYF	TGTGCCAGCAGCTTCGATAGGGGGCACGCAGATACGCAGTATTTT	TRBJ2-3	TRBD1	.	TRBV5-4
CASSDPGQAPDQPQHF	TGTGCCAGCAGCGACCCGGGACAGGCCCCCGATCAGCCCCAGCATTTT	TRBJ1-5	TRBD1	.	TRBV7-8
CASSPNDTQYF	TGTGCCAGCAGTCCAAATGATACGCAGTATTTT	TRBJ2-3	.	.	TRBV27
CASSQANRAYGYTF	TGTGCCAGCAGCCAAGCTAACAGGGCCTATGGCTACACCTTC	TRBJ1-2	.	.	TRBV3-1/TRBV3-2